Following are 16 T cell receptor beta chains from one sample sequenced in a study of shared clonotypes between healthy human individuals. Measured with immunoSEQ multiplex PCR; TCRdb has only the in-frame clones, and not every one. The sample holds hundreds of thousands of clones, 85% to 95% seen once. The naive CD8 fraction comprised CD45RO-negative cells positively selected for CCR7 and excluded terminally differentiated effector memory CD45RA+ cells. Sequencing was performed on naive CD8+ T cells sorted from blood. The receptor source for this set is a man aged 25-45 years in good health.

The rearrangement joins TRBV9 to TRBJ2-5; 9 nucleotides align to TRBD1. The CDR3 length is 15 residues. Germline CDR1 reads SGDLS; CDR2 reads YYNGEE. V shed 3 bases and J 4 bases; nucleotides not matched to a gene: 7. Here the CDR3 reads CASSEWDRDGETQYF. For the CDR3, the DNA is TGTGCCAGCAGCGAGTGGGACAGGGATGGAGAGACCCAGTACTTC.

The chain is built from TRBV7-8 and TRBJ2-5; D perhaps matches TRBD1 (6 bases). This CDR3 is 18 amino acids long. Trimming cost V 6 bases and J 1 base, with 24 bases left between them. Germline CDR1 and CDR2: SGHVS and FQNEAQ. This chain's CDR3 is CASRPKARGYDLQETQYF. As DNA, the CDR3 is TGTGCCAGCAGACCCAAAGCTAGGGGGTACGACCTCCAAGAGACCCAGTACTTC. The variable domain in full, completed from reference TRBV7-8 and TRBJ2-5, reads GAGVSQSPRYKVAKRGQDVALRCDPISGHVSLFWYQQALGQGPEFLTYFQNEAQLDKSGLPSDRFFAERPEGSVSTLKIQRTQQEDSAVYLCASRPKARGYDLQETQYFGPGTRLLVL.

The CDR3 region is CAFQAINQPQHF. Written as DNA, the CDR3 is TGTGCTTTTCAGGCGATCAATCAGCCCCAGCATTTT. The V gene is TRBV30, the J gene TRBJ1-5; D gene unclear. Germline V gene lookup returns CDR1 GTSNPN and CDR2 SVGIG (reference sequence). This CDR3 comprises 12 residues.

Details on this clone: Other nucleotide sequences in the sample specify the same CDR3. The chain joins TRBV20-1 to TRBJ2-2; D is unresolved. The CDR3 contains 11 residues. V shed 3 bases and J shed 6 bases, with 5 bases lying between them. Germline assignment: CDR1 DFQATT and CDR2 SNEGSKA (reference sequence). The CDR3 loop reads CSASASGELFF. The CDR3 nucleotides are TGCAGTGCTAGTGCTTCCGGGGAGCTGTTTTTT.

V is TRBV4-1 and J is TRBJ2-7; the D is unclear. The CDR3 has 15 amino acids. Trimming shortened V by 0 bases and J by 2 bases, and 11 bases separated the two germline ends. Per germline, CDR1 MGHRA and CDR2 YSYEKL. The CDR3 DNA reads as TGCGCCAGCAGCCAAGACCCGGGCGTACCCTACGAGCAGTACTTC. This sequence encodes CASSQDPGVPYEQYF.

A remark on this clone: Other DNA sequences from this sample encode an identical CDR3 as well. This chain links TRBV7-6 with TRBJ2-7, with TRBD1 matching over 9 bases. Germline V CDR1 and CDR2: SGHVS, FNYEAQ. The V gene end was trimmed by 5 bases and the J gene end by 4 bases; junction bases not matched to a gene: 6. This CDR3 comprises 14 residues. This CDR3 reads CASSETGGGYEQYF. The CDR3 region has the DNA TGTGCCAGCAGCGAGACAGGGGGGGGATACGAGCAGTACTTC.

This chain uses TRBV2 with TRBJ2-1, with D unresolved. Germline values: CDR1 SNHLY, CDR2 FYNNEI. V was shortened by 6 bases and J by 7 bases, with 4 bases between the two germline ends. This CDR3 is built from 10 residues. CDR3 sequence (DNA): TGTGCCAGCAGAAGGAATGAGCAGTTCTTC. It encodes CASRRNEQFF.

V is TRBV7-6 and J is TRBJ2-1; 9 bases align to TRBD2. Germline values: CDR1 SGHVS, CDR2 FNYEAQ. Germline trimming cut 2 bases from V and 3 bases from J; bases unmatched to any gene: 5. CDR3 length equals 16 residues. The CDR3 DNA follows: TGTGCCAGCAGCTTATTAGCGGGAGAAATCTACAATGAGCAGTTCTTC. It translates to CASSLLAGEIYNEQFF.

The chain employs TRBV7-9 and TRBJ2-1; D might be TRBD2 (7 bases). Trimming removed 7 bases from V and 7 bases from J, with 11 bases in between. CDR3 length: 12 residues. Germline lookup yields CDR1 SEHNR and CDR2 FQNEAQ (reference sequence). CDR3 in amino acids: CASKGGPNEQFF. In DNA form, the CDR3 reads TGTGCCAGCAAGGGGGGGCCTAATGAGCAGTTCTTC.

This sequence joins TRBV6-1 and TRBJ2-5; the match to TRBD1 covers 7 bases. The CDR3 is made up of 15 amino acids. The V segment lost 7 bases and the J segment 2 bases; nucleotides outside the gene matches: 10. Germline V CDR1 and CDR2: MNHNS, SASEGT. CDR3 coding DNA: TGTGCCAGCAAGTACAGGGGCACCCTTCAAGAGACCCAGTACTTC. Translating gives CASKYRGTLQETQYF.

The chain has TRBV7-9 and TRBJ1-4; 10 bases align to TRBD1. Germline V gene sequence: CDR1 SEHNR, CDR2 FQNEAQ (reference sequence). The CDR3 loop spans 15 amino acids. J gave up 8 bases and V 5 bases, and 8 bases lay outside the gene matches. CDR3 coding DNA: TGTGCCAGCAGCGGACAGGGGGGAGTGCAGGAAAAACTGTTTTTT. It encodes CASSGQGGVQEKLFF.

This chain joins TRBV11-2 and TRBJ2-7; D possibly uses TRBD1 or TRBD2 (5 bases each). From germline, CDR1 is SGHAT and CDR2 FQNNGV. Trimming took 3 bases from V and 4 from J, leaving 13 bases between them. The CDR3 is 14 residues long. CDR3 in amino acids: CASSLRGPPYEQYF. The CDR3 DNA reads as TGTGCCAGCAGCTTGAGGGGACCTCCATACGAGCAGTACTTC.

The chain links TRBV28 to TRBJ2-5; TRBD1 matches 9 bases. This CDR3 is 18 amino acids long. The V segment lost 4 bases and the J segment 2 bases; nucleotides outside the gene matches: 14. Germline V gene data show CDR1 as MDHEN and CDR2 as SYDVKM. The CDR3 sequence is CASSSRPNYRGLQETQYF. For the CDR3, the DNA is TGTGCCAGCAGTTCCCGACCAAACTACAGGGGGCTACAAGAGACCCAGTACTTC.

The gene calls are TRBV7-9 and TRBJ1-1; 7 bases match TRBD1. Germline values: CDR1 SEHNR, CDR2 FQNEAQ (reference sequence). Trimming removed 7 bases from V and 5 bases from J; junction bases left unmatched: 7. This CDR3 region has 13 residues. The CDR3: CASIPPGGTEAFF. CDR3 DNA: TGTGCCAGCATCCCCCCAGGGGGGACTGAAGCTTTCTTT.

V is TRBV29-1 and J is TRBJ2-7; the match to TRBD2 covers 9 bases. Germline V gene data show CDR1 as SQVTM and CDR2 as ANQGSEA. The ends lost 7 bases at V and 5 bases at J; junction bases unmatched: 9. This CDR3 is built from 13 residues. The CDR3 reads CSGVAGGYNEQYF. DNA for the CDR3: TGCAGCGGGGTGGCGGGAGGGTACAACGAGCAGTACTTC.

This CDR3 reads CASSQQLAEQETQYF. Here the CDR3 DNA reads TGCGCCAGCAGCCAACAATTAGCGGAGCAAGAGACCCAGTACTTC. The chain has TRBV4-3 and TRBJ2-5, with D tentatively TRBD2 (6 bases). The CDR3 spans 15 residues. V was cut by 2 bases and J by 2 bases, with 12 bases left in between. The V gene's germline CDR1 is LGHNA and CDR2 YSLEER.